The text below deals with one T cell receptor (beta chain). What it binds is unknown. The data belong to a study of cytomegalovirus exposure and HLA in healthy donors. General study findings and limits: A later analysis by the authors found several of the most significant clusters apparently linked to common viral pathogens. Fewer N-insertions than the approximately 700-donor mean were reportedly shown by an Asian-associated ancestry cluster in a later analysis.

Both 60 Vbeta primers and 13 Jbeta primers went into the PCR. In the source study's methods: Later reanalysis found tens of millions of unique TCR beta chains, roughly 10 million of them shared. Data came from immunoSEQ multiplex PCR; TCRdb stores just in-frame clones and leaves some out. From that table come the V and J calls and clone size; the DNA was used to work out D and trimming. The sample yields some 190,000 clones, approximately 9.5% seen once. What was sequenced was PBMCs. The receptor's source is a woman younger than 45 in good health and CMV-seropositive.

CDR3 bases: TGTGCCACCCATCCCACTAGCGGGAGAGCGGAGACCCAGTACTTC. This translates into CATHPTSGRAETQYF. V and J are TRBV6-1 and TRBJ2-5; 11 nucleotides align to TRBD2. CDR3 length: 15 residues. Trimming at V came to 10 bases and at J to 5 bases, leaving 12 bases not matched to a gene. Germline lookup yields CDR1 MNHNS and CDR2 SASEGT.